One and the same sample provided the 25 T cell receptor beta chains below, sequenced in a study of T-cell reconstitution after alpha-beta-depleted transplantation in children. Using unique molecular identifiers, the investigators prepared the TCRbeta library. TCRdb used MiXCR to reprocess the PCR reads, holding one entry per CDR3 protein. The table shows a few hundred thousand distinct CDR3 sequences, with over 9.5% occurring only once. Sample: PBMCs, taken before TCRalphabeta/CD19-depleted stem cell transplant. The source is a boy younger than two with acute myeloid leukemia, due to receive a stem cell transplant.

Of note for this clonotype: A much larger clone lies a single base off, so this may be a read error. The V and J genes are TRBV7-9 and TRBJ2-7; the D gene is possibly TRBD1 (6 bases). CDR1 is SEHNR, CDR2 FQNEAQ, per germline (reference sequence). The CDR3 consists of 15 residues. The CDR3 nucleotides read TGTGCCAGCAGCTGGGAACAGGGAGCTCCCTACGAGCACTACTTC. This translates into CASSWEQGAPYEHYF.

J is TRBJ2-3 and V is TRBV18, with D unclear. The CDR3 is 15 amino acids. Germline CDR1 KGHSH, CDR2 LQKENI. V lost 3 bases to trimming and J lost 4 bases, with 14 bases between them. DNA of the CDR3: TGTGCCAGCTCACCGGCTAGAATATTCTCAGATACGCAGTATTTT. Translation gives CASSPARIFSDTQYF.

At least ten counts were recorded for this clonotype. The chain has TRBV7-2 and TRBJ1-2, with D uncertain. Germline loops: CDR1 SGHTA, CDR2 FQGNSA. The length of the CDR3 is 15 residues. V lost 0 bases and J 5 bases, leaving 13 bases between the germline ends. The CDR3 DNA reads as TGTGCCAGCAGCTTAGCGTCACGGAACTCTTATGGCTACACCTTC. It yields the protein CASSLASRNSYGYTF.

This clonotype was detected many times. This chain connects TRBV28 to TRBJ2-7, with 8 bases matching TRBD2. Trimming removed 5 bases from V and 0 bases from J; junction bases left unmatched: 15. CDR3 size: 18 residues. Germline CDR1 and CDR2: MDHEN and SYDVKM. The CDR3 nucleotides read TGTGCCAGCAGTCTCCCCCTTAGCGGGAAAGTTAGCTCCTACGAGCAGTACTTC. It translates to CASSLPLSGKVSSYEQYF.

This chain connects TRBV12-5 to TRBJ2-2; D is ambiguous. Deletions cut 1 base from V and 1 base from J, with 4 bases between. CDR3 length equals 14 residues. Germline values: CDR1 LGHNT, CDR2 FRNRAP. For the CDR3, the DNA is TGTGCTAGTGGTTTGGGACAGAACACCGGGGAGCTGTTTTTT. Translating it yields CASGLGQNTGELFF.

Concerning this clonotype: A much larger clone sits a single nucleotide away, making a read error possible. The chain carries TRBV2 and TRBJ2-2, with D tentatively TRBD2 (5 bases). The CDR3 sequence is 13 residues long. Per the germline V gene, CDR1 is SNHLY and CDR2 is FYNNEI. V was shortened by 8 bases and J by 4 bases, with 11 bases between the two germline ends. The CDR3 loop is CASRAGVTGELFF. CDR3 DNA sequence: TGTGCCAGCCGGGCCGGGGTCACCGGGGAGCTGTTTTTT.

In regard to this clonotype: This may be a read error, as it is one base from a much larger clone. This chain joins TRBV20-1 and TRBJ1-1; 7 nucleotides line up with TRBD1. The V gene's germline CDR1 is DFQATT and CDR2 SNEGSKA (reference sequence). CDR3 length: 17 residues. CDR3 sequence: CCAREKEGGLLNTEAFF. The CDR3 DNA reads TGCTGTGCTAGAGAGAAGGAAGGGGGCCTCTTGAACACTGAAGCTTTCTTT.

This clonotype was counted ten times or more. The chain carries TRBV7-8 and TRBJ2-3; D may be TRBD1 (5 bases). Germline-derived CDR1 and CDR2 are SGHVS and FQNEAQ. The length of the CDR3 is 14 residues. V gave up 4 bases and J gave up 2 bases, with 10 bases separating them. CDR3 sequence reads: CASSWGRHTDTQYF. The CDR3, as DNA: TGTGCCAGCAGCTGGGGCCGCCACACAGATACGCAGTATTTT.

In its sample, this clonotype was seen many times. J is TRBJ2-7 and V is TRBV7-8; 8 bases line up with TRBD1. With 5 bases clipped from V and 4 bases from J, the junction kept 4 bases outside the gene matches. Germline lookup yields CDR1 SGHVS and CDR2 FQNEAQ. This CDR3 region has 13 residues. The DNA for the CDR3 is TGTGCCAGCAGCCGGACAGGGCGGTACGAGCAGTACTTC. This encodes CASSRTGRYEQYF.

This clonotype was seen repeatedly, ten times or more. The CDR3 is CASSLVGQNNNSPLHF. DNA for the CDR3: TGTGCCAGCAGCTTAGTCGGACAGAATAATAATTCACCCCTCCACTTT. The V call is TRBV7-2, the J call TRBJ1-6, with D maybe TRBD1 (6 bases). The germline V gene has CDR1 SGHTA and CDR2 FQGNSA. V lost 1 base and J lost 5, with 12 bases in between. This CDR3 contains 16 residues.

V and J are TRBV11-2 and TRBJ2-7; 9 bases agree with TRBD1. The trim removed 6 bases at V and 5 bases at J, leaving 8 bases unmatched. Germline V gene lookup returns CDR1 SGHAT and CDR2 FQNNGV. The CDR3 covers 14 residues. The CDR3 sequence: CASSSDRGGNEQYF. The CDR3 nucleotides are TGTGCCAGCAGTTCGGACAGGGGAGGGAACGAGCAGTACTTC.

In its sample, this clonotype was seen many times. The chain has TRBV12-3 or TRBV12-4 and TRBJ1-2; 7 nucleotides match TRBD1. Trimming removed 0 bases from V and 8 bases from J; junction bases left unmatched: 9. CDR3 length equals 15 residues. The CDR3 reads CASSLAGQLFGGYTF. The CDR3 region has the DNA TGTGCCAGCAGTTTAGCGGGACAGCTCTTCGGGGGCTACACCTTC.

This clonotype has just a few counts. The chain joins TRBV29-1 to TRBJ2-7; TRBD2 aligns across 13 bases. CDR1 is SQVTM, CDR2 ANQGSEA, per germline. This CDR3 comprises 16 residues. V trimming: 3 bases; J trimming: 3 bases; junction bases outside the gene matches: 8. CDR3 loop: CSVEGLAGLGGYEQYF. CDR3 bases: TGCAGCGTTGAGGGACTAGCGGGATTAGGGGGCTACGAGCAGTACTTC.

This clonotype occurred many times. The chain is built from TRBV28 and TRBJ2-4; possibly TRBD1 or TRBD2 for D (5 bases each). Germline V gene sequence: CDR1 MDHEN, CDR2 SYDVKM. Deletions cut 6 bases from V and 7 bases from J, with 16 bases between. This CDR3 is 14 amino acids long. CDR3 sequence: CASRGTRVWNIQYF. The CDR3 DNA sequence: TGTGCCAGCAGGGGGACGAGGGTGTGGAACATTCAGTACTTC.

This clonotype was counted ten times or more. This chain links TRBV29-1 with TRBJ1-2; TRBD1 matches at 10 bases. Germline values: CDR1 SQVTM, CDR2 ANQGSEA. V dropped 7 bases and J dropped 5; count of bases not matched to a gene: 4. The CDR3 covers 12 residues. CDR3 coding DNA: TGCAGCGACGGGGACAGGGGATATGGCTACACCTTC. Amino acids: CSDGDRGYGYTF.

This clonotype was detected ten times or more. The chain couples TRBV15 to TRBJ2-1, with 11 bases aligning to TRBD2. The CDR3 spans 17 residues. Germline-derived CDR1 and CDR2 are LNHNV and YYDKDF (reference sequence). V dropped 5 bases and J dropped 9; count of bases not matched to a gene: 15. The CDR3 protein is CATSPPPNSGREGEQFF. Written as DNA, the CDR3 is TGTGCCACCAGCCCCCCCCCGAATAGCGGGAGGGAAGGTGAGCAGTTCTTC. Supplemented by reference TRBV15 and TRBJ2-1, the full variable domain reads DAMVIQNPRYQVTQFGKPVTLSCSQTLNHNVMYWYQQKSSQAPKLLFHYYDKDFNNEADTPDNFQSRRPNTSFCFLDIRSPGLGDTAMYLCATSPPPNSGREGEQFFGPGTRLTVL.

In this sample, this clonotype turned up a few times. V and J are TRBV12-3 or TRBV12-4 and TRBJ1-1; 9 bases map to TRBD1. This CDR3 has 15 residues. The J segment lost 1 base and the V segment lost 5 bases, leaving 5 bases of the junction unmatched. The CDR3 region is CASSHTDRGNTEAFF. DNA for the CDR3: TGTGCCAGCAGTCACACGGACAGGGGGAACACTGAAGCTTTCTTT.

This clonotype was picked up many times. The CDR3 protein is CSVGSMSGGANYGYTF. The CDR3 region has the DNA TGCAGCGTTGGCAGCATGAGTGGGGGAGCTAACTATGGCTACACCTTC. The V gene is TRBV29-1, the J gene TRBJ1-2, with D perhaps matching TRBD1 (5 bases). Trimming took off 4 bases at V and 0 bases at J, with 18 bases between the two ends. CDR3 size: 16 residues. Germline CDR1 and CDR2: SQVTM and ANQGSEA.

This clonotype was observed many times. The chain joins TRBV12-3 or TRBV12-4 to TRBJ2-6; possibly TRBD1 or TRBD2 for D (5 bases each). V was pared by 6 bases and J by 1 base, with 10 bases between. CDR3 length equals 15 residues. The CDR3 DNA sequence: TGTGCCAGCAGGAGGGCAGGGTCTGGGGCCAACGTCCTGACTTTC. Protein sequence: CASRRAGSGANVLTF.

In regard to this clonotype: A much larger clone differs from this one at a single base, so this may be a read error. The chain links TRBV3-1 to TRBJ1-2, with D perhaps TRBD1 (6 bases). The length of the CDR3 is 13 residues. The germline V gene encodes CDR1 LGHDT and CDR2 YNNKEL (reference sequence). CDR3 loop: CASSRGGPYGHTF. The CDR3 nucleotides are TGTGCCAGCAGCCGAGGGGGACCCTATGGCCACACCTTC.

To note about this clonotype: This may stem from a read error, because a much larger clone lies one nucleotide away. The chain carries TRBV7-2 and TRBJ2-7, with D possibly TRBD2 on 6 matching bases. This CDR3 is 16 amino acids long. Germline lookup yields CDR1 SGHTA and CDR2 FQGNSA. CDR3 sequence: CASSLGSGRNSYEQCF. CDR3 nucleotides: TGTGCCAGCAGCTTAGGGTCGGGGAGGAACTCCTACGAGCAGTGCTTC.

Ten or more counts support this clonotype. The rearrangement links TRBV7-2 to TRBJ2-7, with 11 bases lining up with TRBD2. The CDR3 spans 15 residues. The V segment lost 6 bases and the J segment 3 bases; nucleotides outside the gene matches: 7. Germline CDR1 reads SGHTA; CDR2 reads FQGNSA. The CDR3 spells CASRLGTSGFYEQYF. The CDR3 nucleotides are TGTGCCAGCAGGTTGGGGACTAGCGGTTTCTACGAGCAGTACTTC.

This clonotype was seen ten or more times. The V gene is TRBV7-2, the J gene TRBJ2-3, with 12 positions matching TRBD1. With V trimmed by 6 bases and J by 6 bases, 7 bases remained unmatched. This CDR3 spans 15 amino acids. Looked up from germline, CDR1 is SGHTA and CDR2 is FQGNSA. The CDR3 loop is CASRPTGTGGDTQYF. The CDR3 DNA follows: TGTGCCAGCAGACCTACCGGGACAGGGGGCGATACGCAGTATTTT.

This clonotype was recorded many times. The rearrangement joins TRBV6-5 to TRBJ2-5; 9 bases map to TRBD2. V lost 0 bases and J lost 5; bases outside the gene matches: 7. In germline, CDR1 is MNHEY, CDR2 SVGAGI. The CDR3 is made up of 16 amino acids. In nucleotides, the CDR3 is TGTGCCAGCAGTTACTCGATGTTAGCGGGAGAGGAGACCCAGTACTTC. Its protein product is CASSYSMLAGEETQYF.

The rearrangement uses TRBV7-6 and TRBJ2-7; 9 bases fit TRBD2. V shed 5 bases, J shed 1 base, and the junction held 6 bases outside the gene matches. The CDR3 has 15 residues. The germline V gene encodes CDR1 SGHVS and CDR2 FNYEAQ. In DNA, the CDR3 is TGTGCCAGCAGCCGGACTAGCGATAGATCCTACGAGCAGTACTTC. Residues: CASSRTSDRSYEQYF.